The 15 T cell receptor beta chains presented below share a single source sample, sequenced in a study of cytomegalovirus exposure and HLA in healthy donors. The PCR employed 60 Vbeta primers together with 13 Jbeta primers. Sequencing used immunoSEQ multiplex PCR; TCRdb keeps in-frame clones, though not all of them. Counted here are about 120,000 clones, around 80% occurring once; the ten biggest clones make up 2.5% to 3%. Sequencing input: PBMCs. These receptors were taken from a young woman in good health and CMV-seropositive.

The chain combines TRBV10-3 with TRBJ1-2; no reliable D call. V was clipped by 3 bases and J by 5 bases, with 10 bases between them. Germline V gives CDR1 ENHRY, CDR2 SYGVKD. The CDR3 is 13 residues long. The CDR3 nucleotides are TGTGCCATCAGTGACCCCAACTTTTATGGCTACACCTTC. Its protein is CAISDPNFYGYTF.

This sequence joins TRBV4-1 and TRBJ1-2; no clear D gene. This CDR3 has 13 residues. Trimming stripped 6 bases from V and 4 bases from J, with 12 bases between. The germline CDR1 and CDR2 sequences are MGHRA and YSYEKL. The CDR3 nucleotides read TGCGCCAGCAGTCCCCGCGGAGCCTATGGCTACACCTTC. It translates to CASSPRGAYGYTF.

This clone was recorded once. The J gene is TRBJ1-3, the V gene TRBV7-6; weak D call: TRBD1 (5 bases). The germline V gene encodes CDR1 SGHVS and CDR2 FNYEAQ. CDR3 length: 14 residues. Trimming left V 5 bases short and J 4 bases short, with 12 bases between. Here the CDR3 DNA reads TGTGCCAGCAGCCCCGGGACTGAGGGAAACACCATATATTTT. Translating gives CASSPGTEGNTIYF.

The chain carries TRBV6-1 and TRBJ2-5; D is unresolved. The V and J ends lost 7 bases and 7 bases respectively, with 16 bases between them. Germline V gene sequence: CDR1 MNHNS, CDR2 SASEGT. CDR3 length: 13 amino acids. The CDR3 nucleotides are TGTGCCAGCAATCCCGGAGCTTATGGGACCCAGTACTTC. Translation: CASNPGAYGTQYF.

This chain joins TRBV9 and TRBJ2-7; D possibly corresponds to TRBD2 (6 bases). The V end was cut by 0 bases, the J end by 5 bases, with 18 bases between. There are 16 residues in the CDR3. Germline V lookup: CDR1 SGDLS, CDR2 YYNGEE. The CDR3 loop reads CASSVDATSFDNEQYF. The DNA for the CDR3 is TGTGCCAGCAGCGTAGATGCTACTAGCTTTGACAACGAGCAGTACTTC.

This clone was counted once. The chain employs TRBV5-4 and TRBJ2-7; the D gene is possibly TRBD1 (5 bases). Germline loops: CDR1 SGHNT, CDR2 YYREEE (reference sequence). The V end was cut by 0 bases, the J end by 4 bases, with 11 bases between. The CDR3 covers 14 residues. The CDR3 protein is CASSLAAGSYEQYF. CDR3 coding DNA: TGTGCCAGCAGCTTGGCAGCAGGGTCTTACGAGCAGTACTTC. The variable domain in full, with the rest retrieved from reference TRBV5-4 and TRBJ2-7, is ETGVTQSPTHLIKTRGQQVTLRCSSQSGHNTVSWYQQALGQGPQFIFQYYREEENGRGNFPPRFSGLQFPNYSSELNVNALELDDSALYLCASSLAAGSYEQYFGPGTRLTVT.

V gene TRBV5-1 combines with J gene TRBJ1-4, with D hard to call. The CDR3 spans 14 residues. Germline V gene data show CDR1 as SGHRS and CDR2 as YFSETQ. The germline V and J ends were trimmed by 0 bases and 0 bases, with 3 bases remaining between them. For the CDR3, the DNA is TGCGCCAGCAGCTTGGCCTCAACTAATGAAAAACTGTTTTTT. Its translation is CASSLASTNEKLFF.

The V and J genes are TRBV9 and TRBJ2-3; 8 bases line up with TRBD2. After removal of 0 bases from V and 0 bases from J, the junction contained 3 bases not matched to a gene. CDR3 length equals 16 residues. Germline V gene sequence: CDR1 SGDLS, CDR2 YYNGEE. The CDR3 reads CASSVGASGSTDTQYF. The CDR3 nucleotides are TGTGCCAGCAGCGTAGGGGCTAGCGGGAGCACAGATACGCAGTATTTT. Full variable domain (outside the CDR3, taken from reference TRBV9 and TRBJ2-3): DSGVTQTPKHLITATGQRVTLRCSPRSGDLSVYWYQQSLDQGLQFLIQYYNGEERAKGNILERFSAQQFPDLHSELNLSSLELGDSALYFCASSVGASGSTDTQYFGPGTRLTVL.

This chain joins TRBV10-2 and TRBJ2-1, with D hard to call. The CDR3 spans 12 residues. Germline-derived CDR1 and CDR2 are WSHSY and SAAADI. The V end was cut by 0 bases, the J end by 10 bases, with 7 bases between. CDR3 DNA sequence: TGCGCCAGCAGTGAGTCGCGAGCGGAGCAGTTCTTC. It is translated as CASSESRAEQFF.

V and J are TRBV30 and TRBJ1-3; D call uncertain. The CDR3 has 13 amino acids. The germline gives CDR1 GTSNPN, CDR2 SVGIG (reference sequence). Trimming stripped 5 bases from V and 0 bases from J, with 8 bases between. The CDR3 DNA reads TGTGCCTGGGATCCGAGCTCTGGAAACACCATATATTTT. Protein: CAWDPSSGNTIYF.

V usage is TRBV19 and J usage is TRBJ1-1; D not resolved. The germline CDR1 and CDR2 sequences are LNHDA and SQIVND (reference sequence). This CDR3 region has 14 residues. V lost 3 bases, J lost 3 bases, and 11 bases lay in between. The CDR3 protein is CASSIYSGDTEAFF. The CDR3 nucleotides read TGTGCCAGTAGTATTTATTCCGGGGACACTGAAGCTTTCTTT. Combining the CDR3 with reference TRBV19 and TRBJ1-1 gives the whole variable domain DGGITQSPKYLFRKEGQNVTLSCEQNLNHDAMYWYRQDPGQGLRLIYYSQIVNDFQKGDIAEGYSVSREKKESFPLTVTSAQKNPTAFYLCASSIYSGDTEAFFGQGTRLTVV.

The chain uses TRBV28 and TRBJ1-5; 9 positions agree with TRBD1. This CDR3 has 15 residues. The V gene's germline CDR1 is MDHEN and CDR2 SYDVKM. V trimming: 5 bases; J trimming: 2 bases; junction bases outside the gene matches: 4. This CDR3 is CASSPGDRGNQPQHF. The CDR3 DNA sequence: TGTGCCAGCAGTCCGGGGGACAGGGGCAATCAGCCCCAGCATTTT.

The chain uses TRBV27 and TRBJ2-5, with 11 bases aligning to TRBD2. V lost 4 bases and J lost 3; bases outside the gene matches: 7. Per the germline V gene, CDR1 is MNHEY and CDR2 is SMNVEV (reference sequence). The CDR3 loop spans 16 amino acids. The CDR3 coding sequence is TGTGCCAGCAGTTCTAAACTAGCGGGAGTGAAAGAGACCCAGTACTTC. This encodes CASSSKLAGVKETQYF.

V is TRBV5-1 and J is TRBJ1-2; TRBD1 matches 9 bases. V trimming: 4 bases; J trimming: 5 bases; junction bases outside the gene matches: 3. This CDR3 is built from 13 residues. Germline CDR1 and CDR2: SGHRS and YFSETQ. CDR3 residues: CASSADRGYGYTF. The CDR3 coding sequence is TGCGCCAGCAGCGCGGACAGGGGATATGGCTACACCTTC.

The J gene is TRBJ1-1, the V gene TRBV5-8, with 9 bases lining up with TRBD1. V lost 5 bases to trimming and J lost 0 bases; unmatched junction nucleotides: 20. The CDR3 length is 20 residues. Germline CDR1 and CDR2: SGHTS and YDEGEE. The CDR3 reads CASRPSVSPGDREMNTEAFF. CDR3 in DNA: TGTGCCAGCAGACCCAGTGTATCGCCCGGGGACAGGGAAATGAACACTGAAGCTTTCTTT.